This T cell receptor beta chain originates from a study of blood T cell repertoires in COVID-19. In the study overall: Nucleic acid was either cDNA or gDNA, and it came from T cells, B-cell-depleted T cells, or PBMCs.

Data came from immunoSEQ multiplex PCR; TCRdb stores just in-frame clones and leaves some out. The sample lists 180,000 or so clones, about 87% seen once, with 3.5% to 5% in the top ten. Germline V gene sequence: CDR1 SGHRS, CDR2 YFSETQ. J was trimmed by 7 bases and V by 2 bases; bases with no gene match: 4. This CDR3 spans 13 amino acids. The rearrangement links TRBV5-1 to TRBJ1-1; 8 bases are shared with TRBD1. The clonotype was recovered from a woman in her twenties or thirties with acute or convalescent COVID-19. The sequenced sample was peripheral blood. CDR3 residues: CASSLGTGFEAFF. The DNA for the CDR3 is TGCGCCAGCAGCTTAGGGACAGGATTTGAAGCTTTCTTT. The full variable domain, completed using reference TRBV5-1 and TRBJ1-1, is KAGVTQTPRYLIKTRGQQVTLSCSPISGHRSVSWYQQTPGQGLQFLFEYFSETQRNKGNFPGRFSGRQFSNSRSEMNVSTLELGDSALYLCASSLGTGFEAFFGQGTRLTVV.